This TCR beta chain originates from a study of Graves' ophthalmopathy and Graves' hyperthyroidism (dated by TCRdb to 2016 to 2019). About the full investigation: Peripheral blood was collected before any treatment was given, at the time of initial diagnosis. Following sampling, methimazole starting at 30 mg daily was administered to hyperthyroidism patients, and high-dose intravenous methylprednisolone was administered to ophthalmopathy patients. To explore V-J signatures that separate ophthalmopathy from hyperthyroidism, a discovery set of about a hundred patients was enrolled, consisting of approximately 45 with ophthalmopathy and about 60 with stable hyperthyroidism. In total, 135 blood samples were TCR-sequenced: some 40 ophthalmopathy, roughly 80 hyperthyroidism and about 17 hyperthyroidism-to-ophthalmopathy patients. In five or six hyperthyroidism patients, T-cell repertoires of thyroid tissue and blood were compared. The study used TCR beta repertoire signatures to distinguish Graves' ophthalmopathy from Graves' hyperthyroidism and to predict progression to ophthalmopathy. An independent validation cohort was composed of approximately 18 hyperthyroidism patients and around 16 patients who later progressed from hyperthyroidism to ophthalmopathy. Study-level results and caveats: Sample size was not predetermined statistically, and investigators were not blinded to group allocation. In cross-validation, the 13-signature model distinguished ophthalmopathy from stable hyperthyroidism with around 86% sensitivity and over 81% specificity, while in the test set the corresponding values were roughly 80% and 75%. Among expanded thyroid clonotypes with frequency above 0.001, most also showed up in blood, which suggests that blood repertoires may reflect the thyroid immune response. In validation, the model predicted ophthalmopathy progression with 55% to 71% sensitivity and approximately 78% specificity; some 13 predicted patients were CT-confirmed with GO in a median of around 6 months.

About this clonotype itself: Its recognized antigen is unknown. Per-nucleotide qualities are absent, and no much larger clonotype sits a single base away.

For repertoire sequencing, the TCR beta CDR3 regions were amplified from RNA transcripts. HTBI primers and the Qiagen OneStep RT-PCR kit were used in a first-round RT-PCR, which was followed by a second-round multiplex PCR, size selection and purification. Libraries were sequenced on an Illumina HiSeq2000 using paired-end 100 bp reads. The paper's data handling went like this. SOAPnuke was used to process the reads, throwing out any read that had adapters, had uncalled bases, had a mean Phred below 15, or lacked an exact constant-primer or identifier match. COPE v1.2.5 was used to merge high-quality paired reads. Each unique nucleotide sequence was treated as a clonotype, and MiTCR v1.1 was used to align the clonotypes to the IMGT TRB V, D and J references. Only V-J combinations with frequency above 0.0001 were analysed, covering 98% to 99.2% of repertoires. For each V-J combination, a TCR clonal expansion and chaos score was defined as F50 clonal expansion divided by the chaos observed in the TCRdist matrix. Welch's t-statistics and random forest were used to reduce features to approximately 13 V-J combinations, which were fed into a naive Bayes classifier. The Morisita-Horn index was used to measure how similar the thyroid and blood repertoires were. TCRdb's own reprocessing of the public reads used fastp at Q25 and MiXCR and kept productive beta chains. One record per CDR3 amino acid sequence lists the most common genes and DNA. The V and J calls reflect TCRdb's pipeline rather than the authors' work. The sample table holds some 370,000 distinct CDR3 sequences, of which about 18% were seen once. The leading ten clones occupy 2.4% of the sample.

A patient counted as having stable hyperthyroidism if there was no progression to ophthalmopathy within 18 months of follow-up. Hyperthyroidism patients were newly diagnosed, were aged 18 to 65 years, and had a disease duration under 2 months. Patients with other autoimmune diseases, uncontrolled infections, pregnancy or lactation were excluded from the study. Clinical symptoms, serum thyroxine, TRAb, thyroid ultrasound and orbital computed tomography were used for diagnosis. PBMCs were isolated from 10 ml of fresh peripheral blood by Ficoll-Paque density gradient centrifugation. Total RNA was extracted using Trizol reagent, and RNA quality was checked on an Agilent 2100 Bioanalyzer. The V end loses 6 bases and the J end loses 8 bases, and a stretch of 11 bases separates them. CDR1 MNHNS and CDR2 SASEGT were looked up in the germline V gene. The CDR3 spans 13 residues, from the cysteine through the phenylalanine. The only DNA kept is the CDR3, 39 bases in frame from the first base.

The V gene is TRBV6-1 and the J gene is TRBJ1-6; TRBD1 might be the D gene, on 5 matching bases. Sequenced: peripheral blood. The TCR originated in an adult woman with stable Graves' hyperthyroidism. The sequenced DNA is TGTGCCAGCAGACCTCCAGGGTATTCACCCCTCCACTTT. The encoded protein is CASRPPGYSPLHF.